This is a list of T cell receptor beta chains from one sample in a study of CD8+CD57+ T cells in acquired aplastic anemia. MiXCR, applied by TCRdb to the reads, yields one record per CDR3 protein. The sample includes around 190,000 distinct CDR3 sequences, around 50% seen only once; the top ten take 10% to 15%. The sequenced material came from sorted CD4+, CD8+, or CD8+CD57+ T cells (not recorded which) from PBMCs. The receptor set was obtained from a human donor with aplastic anemia. The CDR3 runs from the conserved cysteine through the conserved F or W. D genes are given only for firm matches. Rows give clone size only sometimes, using once, few, many, or a class for an expanded clone.

abundance,j_gene,d_gene,v_gene,CDR3aa,CDR3nt
many,TRBJ1-2,-,TRBV29-1,CSVDINAGAEGYTF,TGCAGCGTTGACATAAACGCGGGGGCGGAGGGCTACACCTTC
-,TRBJ1-1,-,TRBV6-2/TRBV6-3,CASSYLRGGPNTEAFF,TGTGCCAGCAGTTACTTGAGAGGGGGTCCGAACACTGAAGCTTTCTTT
-,TRBJ2-5,TRBD2,TRBV7-2,CASSSGTSDGTQYF,TGTGCCAGCAGCTCCGGGACTAGCGACGGGACCCAGTACTTC
many,TRBJ2-1,TRBD1,TRBV24-1,CATSDLRQGGNEQFF,TGTGCCACCAGTGATTTGCGACAGGGTGGTAATGAGCAGTTCTTC
many,TRBJ1-1,-,TRBV6-1,CASSELDNTEAFF,TGTGCCAGCAGTGAGTTGGACAACACTGAAGCTTTCTTT
-,TRBJ2-7,TRBD2,TRBV30,CAWRSTGTSGYYEQYF,TGTGCCTGGAGAAGTACCGGGACTAGCGGCTACTACGAGCAGTACTTC
-,TRBJ2-7,TRBD2,TRBV10-3,CAISRASGGAWEQYF,TGTGCCATCAGTAGGGCTAGCGGGGGGGCCTGGGAGCAGTACTTC
many,TRBJ1-6,-,TRBV9,CASRTDTNSPLHF,TGTGCCAGCAGGACGGACACGAATTCACCCCTCCACTTT
once,TRBJ2-5,-,TRBV7-6,CASSLQAQETQYF,TGTGCCAGCAGCTTACAAGCCCAAGAGACCCAGTACTTC
-,TRBJ2-1,TRBD2,TRBV2,CASSVSGGNNEQFF,TGTGCCAGCAGTGTATCGGGGGGGAACAATGAGCAGTTCTTC
-,TRBJ2-1,TRBD2,TRBV10-3,CAISVRGGANEQFF,TGTGCCATCAGTGTCCGCGGGGGGGCAAATGAGCAGTTCTTC
few,TRBJ1-3,-,TRBV5-5,CASSLPGLSGNTIYF,TGTGCCAGCAGCCTGCCCGGGCTCTCTGGAAACACCATATATTTT
-,TRBJ2-2,-,TRBV11-1,CASSLAGGTVTGELFF,TGTGCCAGCAGCTTAGCGGGCGGGACCGTCACCGGGGAGCTGTTTTTT
few,TRBJ2-1,-,TRBV7-8,CASRPLREEQFF,TGTGCCAGCAGGCCCTTACGGGAAGAGCAGTTCTTC
many,TRBJ2-2,TRBD2,TRBV19,CATRTRMTGELFF,TGTGCCACCAGGACTAGGATGACCGGGGAGCTGTTTTTT
-,TRBJ2-1,TRBD2,TRBV15,CATSRGGRAIDEQFF,TGTGCCACCAGCAGAGGCGGGAGGGCCATCGATGAGCAGTTCTTC
-,TRBJ1-2,-,TRBV20-1,CSARDLEGLSYGYTF,TGCAGTGCTAGAGATCTCGAGGGGCTTAGCTATGGCTACACCTTC
-,TRBJ2-7,-,TRBV2,CASSDRGPYEQYF,TGTGCCAGCAGTGACAGGGGTCCCTACGAGCAGTACTTC
few,TRBJ1-1,-,TRBV6-6,CASRPTAYRMNTEAFF,TGTGCCAGCAGACCCACAGCTTATCGCATGAACACTGAAGCTTTCTTT
-,TRBJ1-2,TRBD1,TRBV5-6,CASSLATQGGRGYTF,TGTGCCAGCAGCTTGGCGACGCAGGGGGGTCGGGGCTACACCTTC
-,TRBJ1-3,TRBD1,TRBV20-1,CSGEGAMTGNTIYF,TGCAGTGGAGAGGGAGCGATGACAGGGAACACCATATATTTT
many,TRBJ2-3,TRBD2,TRBV20-1,CSAEPASGGTDTQYF,TGCAGTGCCGAGCCGGCTAGCGGGGGAACAGATACGCAGTATTTT
many,TRBJ1-5,TRBD1,TRBV19,CASRSADRGGNQPQHF,TGTGCCAGTAGAAGTGCCGACAGGGGAGGTAATCAGCCCCAGCATTTT
many,TRBJ1-3,-,TRBV9,CTSSVDIAGTTGNTIYF,TGTACCAGCAGCGTAGACATAGCAGGGACAACTGGAAACACCATATATTTT
-,TRBJ2-2,-,TRBV7-9,CASSYRGTGELFF,TGTGCCAGCAGCTACCGGGGCACCGGGGAGCTGTTTTTT
-,TRBJ1-2,-,TRBV10-3,CAISDVNYGYTF,TGTGCCATCAGTGATGTTAACTATGGCTACACCTTC
few,TRBJ1-4,-,TRBV15,CATSIKGEGEKLFF,TGTGCCACCAGCATCAAGGGGGAGGGTGAAAAACTGTTTTTT
many,TRBJ2-3,-,TRBV19,CASSAQGTDTQYF,TGTGCCAGTAGTGCCCAGGGTACAGATACGCAGTATTTT
-,TRBJ1-5,-,TRBV10-2,CASSVLSQPQHF,TGCGCCAGCAGTGTGCTGTCTCAGCCCCAGCATTTT
many,TRBJ1-2,TRBD1,TRBV7-6,CASSLGMGQGHGYTF,TGTGCCAGCAGCTTAGGAATGGGACAGGGGCATGGCTACACCTTC
-,TRBJ2-2,TRBD2,TRBV20-1,CSASSQRGGTGELFF,TGCAGTGCCAGCAGCCAGCGGGGAGGCACCGGGGAGCTGTTTTTT
-,TRBJ2-7,TRBD1,TRBV24-1,CAASGLPGQEPYEQYF,TGTGCCGCCAGTGGCCTACCGGGACAGGAGCCCTACGAGCAGTACTTC
-,TRBJ2-1,-,TRBV24-1,CATSDLTGSEQFF,TGTGCCACCAGTGATTTAACGGGGTCTGAGCAGTTCTTC
-,TRBJ2-7,-,TRBV20-1,CSAGISGTHEQYF,TGCAGTGCTGGAATCTCAGGGACCCACGAGCAGTACTTC
-,TRBJ1-2,-,TRBV15,CATSRDRGTTGAPNYGYTF,TGTGCCACCAGCAGAGATCGGGGGACAACTGGGGCCCCTAACTATGGCTACACCTTC
-,TRBJ2-2,TRBD1,TRBV2,CAGRGPSGELFF,TGTGCCGGCAGGGGGCCTAGCGGGGAGCTGTTTTTT
few,TRBJ2-5,-,TRBV20-1,CSASPQETQYF,TGCAGTGCTAGCCCCCAAGAGACCCAGTACTTC
-,TRBJ2-1,-,TRBV7-9,CASSSIDNEQFF,TGTGCCAGCAGCTCGATAGACAATGAGCAGTTCTTC
-,TRBJ2-3,TRBD1,TRBV3-1,CASSLLGDREGDTQYF,TGTGCCAGCAGCCTCCTAGGGGACAGGGAAGGAGATACGCAGTATTTT
few,TRBJ1-2,-,TRBV20-1,CSARDNGYTF,TGCAGTGCTAGGGATAATGGCTACACCTTC
-,TRBJ2-1,-,TRBV11-2,CASSFSPVIDEQFF,TGTGCCAGCAGCTTTAGTCCGGTCATCGATGAGCAGTTCTTC
-,TRBJ1-1,-,TRBV29-1,CSVEREYTEAFF,TGCAGCGTTGAAAGGGAGTACACTGAAGCTTTCTTT
-,TRBJ2-1,-,TRBV19,CASSIGIVDSQFF,TGTGCCAGTAGTATAGGGATAGTGGATTCGCAGTTCTTC
many,TRBJ1-1,-,TRBV7-9,CASKRVRGGDTEAFF,TGTGCCAGCAAGCGGGTCAGGGGAGGGGACACTGAAGCTTTCTTT
many,TRBJ2-1,TRBD2,TRBV20-1,CSASGGAYSYNEQFF,TGCAGTGCTAGCGGGGGGGCCTACTCCTACAATGAGCAGTTCTTC
-,TRBJ2-7,-,TRBV2,CASSPYERYF,TGTGCCAGCAGCCCCTACGAGCGGTACTTC
-,TRBJ2-3,TRBD1,TRBV19,CASSTWTGITDTQYF,TGTGCCAGTAGTACATGGACAGGGATCACAGATACGCAGTATTTT
-,TRBJ2-4,-,TRBV6-1,CASSAWGQGQDIQYF,TGTGCCAGCAGTGCGTGGGGCCAGGGGCAGGACATTCAGTACTTC
-,TRBJ2-3,TRBD2,TRBV6-2/TRBV6-3,CARSRAGFTDTQYF,TGTGCCAGGTCCAGAGCGGGGTTCACAGATACGCAGTATTTT
-,TRBJ2-2,-,TRBV7-3,CASSSKLTGELFF,TGTGCCAGCAGCTCCAAGTTGACCGGGGAGCTGTTTTTT
-,TRBJ2-7,-,TRBV20-1,CSASRLYEQYF,TGCAGTGCTTCGCGGCTCTACGAGCAGTACTTC
many,TRBJ2-1,TRBD2,TRBV20-1,CSAPLAGGPREQFF,TGCAGTGCTCCTCTAGCGGGGGGGCCAAGGGAGCAGTTCTTC
-,TRBJ1-5,TRBD1,TRBV6-1,CASSADRVNRAQPQHF,TGTGCCAGCAGTGCGGACAGGGTCAACAGGGCTCAGCCCCAGCATTTT
-,TRBJ2-7,-,TRBV7-3,CASSFRDSYEQYF,TGTGCCAGCAGCTTCCGGGACTCCTACGAGCAGTACTTC
-,TRBJ1-2,-,TRBV5-1,CASSPAVKDGYTF,TGCGCCAGCAGCCCCGCTGTGAAGGATGGCTACACCTTC